This T cell receptor (beta chain) was observed in a study of blood T cells in healthy people across ages. For the second PCR, which ran for about 6 to 11 cycles, a sample-barcoded 5' primer and a J-beta primer mix were used. TCRdb independently ran MiXCR on the 5' RACE reads; one entry per CDR3 protein. The repertoire holds 650,000 or so distinct CDR3 sequences, over 40% seen once, with roughly 13% in the top ten. The clonotype was recovered from a woman over 75 in good health. The sample comprised blood.

The CDR3 sequence: CSASRTGSAYEQYF. Here the CDR3 DNA reads TGCAGTGCTAGTCGGACAGGGTCGGCGTACGAGCAGTACTTC. The chain recombines TRBV20-1 with TRBJ2-5, with 8 bases identical to TRBD1. The DNA end lines up better with TRBJ2-7; the J call may be wrong. The CDR3 is 14 residues long. CDR1 and CDR2 (germline): DFQATT, SNEGSKA (reference sequence).